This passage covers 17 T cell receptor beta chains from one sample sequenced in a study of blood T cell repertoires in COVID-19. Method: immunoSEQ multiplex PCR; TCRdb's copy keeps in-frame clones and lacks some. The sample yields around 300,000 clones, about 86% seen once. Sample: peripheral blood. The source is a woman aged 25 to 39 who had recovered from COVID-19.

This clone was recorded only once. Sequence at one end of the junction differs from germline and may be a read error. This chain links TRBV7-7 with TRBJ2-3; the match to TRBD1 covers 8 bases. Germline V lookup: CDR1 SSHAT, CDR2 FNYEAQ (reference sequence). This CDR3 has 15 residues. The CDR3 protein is CASSSGTGGTDTQYF. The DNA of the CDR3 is TGTGCTAGCAGCTCCGGGACAGGAGGAACAGATACGCAGTATTTT. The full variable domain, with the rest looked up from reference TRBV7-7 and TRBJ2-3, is GAGVSQSPRYKVTKRGQDVTLRCDPISSHATLYWYQQALGQGPEFLTYFNYEAQPDKSGLPSDRFSAERPEGSISTLTIQRTEQRDSAMYRCASSSGTGGTDTQYFGPGTRLTVL.

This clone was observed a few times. CDR3 bases: TGTGCCAGCAGTTTATCCGGAGAGACCCAGTACTTC. The encoded protein is CASSLSGETQYF. The rearrangement uses TRBV6-5 and TRBJ2-5; D uncertain. CDR1 and CDR2 from the germline V gene are MNHEY and SVGAGI. The CDR3 sequence is 12 residues long. V lost 4 bases and J 4 bases, leaving 7 bases between the germline ends.

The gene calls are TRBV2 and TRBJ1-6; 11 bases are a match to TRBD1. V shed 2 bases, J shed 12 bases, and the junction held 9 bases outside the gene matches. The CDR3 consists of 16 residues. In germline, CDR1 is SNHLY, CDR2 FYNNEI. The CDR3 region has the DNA TGTGCCAGCAGTGAAATTCGGACAGGGGGCATAGGACCCCTCCACTTT. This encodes CASSEIRTGGIGPLHF.

As DNA, the CDR3 is TGTGCCAGCAGTTTAGTTCTGGTCGGGAGCGAGCAGTACTTC. Protein product: CASSLVLVGSEQYF. The genes are TRBV27 and TRBJ2-7, with D maybe TRBD2 (6 bases). This CDR3 is 14 amino acids long. V shed 2 bases and J shed 6 bases, with 14 bases lying between them. Germline V CDR1 and CDR2: MNHEY, SMNVEV (reference sequence).

CDR3 region: CAWSTVGNTEAFF. CDR3 nucleotide sequence: TGTGCCTGGAGTACGGTCGGGAACACTGAAGCTTTCTTT. The rearrangement joins TRBV30 to TRBJ1-1; D gene ambiguous. CDR1 GTSNPN and CDR2 SVGIG come from the germline V gene (reference sequence). This CDR3 region has 13 residues. V lost 2 bases and J lost 1, with 8 bases in between.

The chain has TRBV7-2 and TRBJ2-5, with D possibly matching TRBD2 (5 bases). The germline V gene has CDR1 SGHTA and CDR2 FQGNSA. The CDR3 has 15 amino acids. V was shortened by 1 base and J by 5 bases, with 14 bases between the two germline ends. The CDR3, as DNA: TGTGCCAGCAGCTTAGTTGTGGGTAGCGATGAGACCCAGTACTTC. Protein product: CASSLVVGSDETQYF. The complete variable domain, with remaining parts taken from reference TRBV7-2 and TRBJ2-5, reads GAGVSQSPSNKVTEKGKDVELRCDPISGHTALYWYRQSLGQGLEFLIYFQGNSAPDKSGLPSDRFSAERTGGSVSTLTIQRTQQEDSAVYLCASSLVVGSDETQYFGPGTRLLVL.

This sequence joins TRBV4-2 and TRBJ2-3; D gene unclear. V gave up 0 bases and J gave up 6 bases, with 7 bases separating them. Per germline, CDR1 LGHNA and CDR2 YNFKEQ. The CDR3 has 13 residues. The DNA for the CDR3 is TGTGCCAGCAGCCAAGAGATTCGGGATACGCAGTATTTT. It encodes CASSQEIRDTQYF.

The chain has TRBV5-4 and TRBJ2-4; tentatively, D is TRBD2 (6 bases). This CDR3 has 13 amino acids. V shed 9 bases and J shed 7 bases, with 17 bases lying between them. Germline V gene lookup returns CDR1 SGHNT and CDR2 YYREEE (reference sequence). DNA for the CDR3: TGTGCCACCGCGGGGCCGCCGGGGAACATTCAGTACTTC. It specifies CATAGPPGNIQYF.

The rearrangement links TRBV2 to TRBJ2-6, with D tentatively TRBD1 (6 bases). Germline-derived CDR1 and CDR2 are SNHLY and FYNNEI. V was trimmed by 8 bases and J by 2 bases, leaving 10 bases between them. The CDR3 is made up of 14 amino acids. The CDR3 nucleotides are TGTGCCAGCGGATCAGGGGCTGGGGCCAACGTCCTGACTTTC. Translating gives CASGSGAGANVLTF.

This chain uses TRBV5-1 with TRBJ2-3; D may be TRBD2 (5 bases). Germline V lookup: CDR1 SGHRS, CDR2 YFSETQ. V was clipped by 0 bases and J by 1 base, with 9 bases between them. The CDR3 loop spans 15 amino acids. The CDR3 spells CASSLEGAGTDTQYF. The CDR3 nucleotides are TGCGCCAGCAGCTTGGAGGGAGCGGGCACAGATACGCAGTATTTT.

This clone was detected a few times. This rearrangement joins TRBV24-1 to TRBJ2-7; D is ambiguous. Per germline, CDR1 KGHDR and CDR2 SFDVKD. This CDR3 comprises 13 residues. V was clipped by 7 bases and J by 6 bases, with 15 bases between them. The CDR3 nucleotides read TGTGCCACCAGGACCAGCGAGGAAAGCGAGCAGTACTTC. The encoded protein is CATRTSEESEQYF.

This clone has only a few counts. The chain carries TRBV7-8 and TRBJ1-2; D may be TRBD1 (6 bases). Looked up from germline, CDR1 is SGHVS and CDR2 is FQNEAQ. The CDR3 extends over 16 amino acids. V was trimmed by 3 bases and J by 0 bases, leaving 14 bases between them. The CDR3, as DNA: TGTGCCAGCAGCTTCCTTCCCGACAGGACTAACTATGGCTACACCTTC. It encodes CASSFLPDRTNYGYTF.

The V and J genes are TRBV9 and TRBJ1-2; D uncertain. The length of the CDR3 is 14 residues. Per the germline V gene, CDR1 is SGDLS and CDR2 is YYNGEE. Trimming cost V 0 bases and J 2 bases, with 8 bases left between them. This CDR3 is CASSVDRWNYGYTF. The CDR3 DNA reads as TGTGCCAGCAGCGTAGACCGGTGGAACTATGGCTACACCTTC.

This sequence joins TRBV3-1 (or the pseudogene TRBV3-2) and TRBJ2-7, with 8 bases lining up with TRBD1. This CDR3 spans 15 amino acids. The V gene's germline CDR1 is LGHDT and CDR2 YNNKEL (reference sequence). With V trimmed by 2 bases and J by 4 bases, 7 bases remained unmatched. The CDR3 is CASSQTDREGYEQYF. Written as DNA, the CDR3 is TGTGCCAGCAGCCAAACGGACAGGGAAGGGTACGAGCAGTACTTC.

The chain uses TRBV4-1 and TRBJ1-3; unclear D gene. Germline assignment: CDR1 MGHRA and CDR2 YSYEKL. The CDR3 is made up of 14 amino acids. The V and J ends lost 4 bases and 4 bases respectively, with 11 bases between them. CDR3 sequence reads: CASSLRGIGNTIYF. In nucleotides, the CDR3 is TGCGCCAGCAGCCTGCGAGGGATCGGAAACACCATATATTTT.

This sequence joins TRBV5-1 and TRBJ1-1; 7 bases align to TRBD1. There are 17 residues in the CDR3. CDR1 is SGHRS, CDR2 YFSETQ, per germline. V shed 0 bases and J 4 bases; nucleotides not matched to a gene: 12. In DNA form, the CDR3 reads TGCGCCAGCAGCTTGGGACAGGGAGGTTTTAGCGGCACTGAAGCTTTCTTT. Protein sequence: CASSLGQGGFSGTEAFF. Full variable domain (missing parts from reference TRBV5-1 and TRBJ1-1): KAGVTQTPRYLIKTRGQQVTLSCSPISGHRSVSWYQQTPGQGLQFLFEYFSETQRNKGNFPGRFSGRQFSNSRSEMNVSTLELGDSALYLCASSLGQGGFSGTEAFFGQGTRLTVV.

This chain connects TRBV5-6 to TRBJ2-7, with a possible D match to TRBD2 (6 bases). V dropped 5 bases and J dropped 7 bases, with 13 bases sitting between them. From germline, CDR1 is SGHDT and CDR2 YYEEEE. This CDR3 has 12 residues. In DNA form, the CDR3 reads TGTGCCAGCAGTACGGGAGAGGATGAGCAGTACTTC. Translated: CASSTGEDEQYF.